This T cell receptor beta chain was sequenced in a study of T cells expressing NK-cell markers. For the study at large: Among the eight sequenced donors, seven tested HCMV-seropositive and one tested seronegative.

TCRdb reprocessed the 5' RACE reads and keeps a single row for each CDR3 protein, giving no DNA. This sample's clone table lists 350,000 to 400,000 distinct CDR3 sequences. Points from the study as a whole: There remained a lack of clarity about HCMV specificity of expanded NKG2C+ T cell clones. These clonotypes, the leaders elsewhere, also led the CD3+CD56-NKG2C+ fraction in a handful of donors. Over 5 donors showed dominant NKG2C+ clonotypes comprising roughly 1.0-7.0% of their CD8+ T cells.

Germline V CDR1 and CDR2: SNHLY, FYNNEI. The CDR3 has 14 amino acids. In regard to this clonotype: Its antigen is not known.

The clonotype was recovered from a woman in her forties or fifties in good health. What was sequenced was blood T cells: a sorted CD56 or NKG2C T cell subset, CD4+ or CD8+ T cells, or bulk PBMC T cells (not recorded which). V usage is TRBV2 and J usage is TRBJ2-3; TCRdb's D call, TRBD2, is unchecked because there is no DNA. CDR3: CASSQGHATDTQYF.